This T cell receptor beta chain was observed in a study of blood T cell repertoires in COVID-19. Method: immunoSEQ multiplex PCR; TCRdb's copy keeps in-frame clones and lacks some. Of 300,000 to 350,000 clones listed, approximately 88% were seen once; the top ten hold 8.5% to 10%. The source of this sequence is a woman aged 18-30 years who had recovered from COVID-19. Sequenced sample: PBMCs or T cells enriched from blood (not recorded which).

CDR3 bases: TGTGCCAGCAGCGTGAACTACCTAGGACTAGCGGGAGTAAACGGGGAGCTGTTTTTT. It codes for CASSVNYLGLAGVNGELFF. J is TRBJ2-2 and V is TRBV9, with 13 bases matching TRBD2. CDR3 size: 19 residues. Germline lookup yields CDR1 SGDLS and CDR2 YYNGEE. J was trimmed by 7 bases and V by 2 bases; bases with no gene match: 14.